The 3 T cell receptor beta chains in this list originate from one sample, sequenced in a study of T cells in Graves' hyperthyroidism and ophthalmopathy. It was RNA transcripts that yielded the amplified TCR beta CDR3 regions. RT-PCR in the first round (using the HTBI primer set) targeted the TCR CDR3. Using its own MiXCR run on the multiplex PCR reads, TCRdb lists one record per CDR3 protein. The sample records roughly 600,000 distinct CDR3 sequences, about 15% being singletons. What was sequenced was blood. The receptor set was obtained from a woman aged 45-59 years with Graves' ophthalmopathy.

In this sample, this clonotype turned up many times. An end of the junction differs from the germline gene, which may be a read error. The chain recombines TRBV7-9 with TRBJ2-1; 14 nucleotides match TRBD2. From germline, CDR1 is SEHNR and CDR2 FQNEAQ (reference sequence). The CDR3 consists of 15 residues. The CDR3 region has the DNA TGTGCCAGCAGATTAGGACTAGCGGGAGGTAATGAGCAGTTCTTC. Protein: CASRLGLAGGNEQFF. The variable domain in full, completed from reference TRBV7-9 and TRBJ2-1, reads DTGVSQNPRHKITKRGQNVTFRCDPISEHNRLYWYRQTLGQGPEFLTYFQNEAQLEKSRLLSDRFSAERPKGSFSTLEIQRTEQGDSAMYLCASRLGLAGGNEQFFGPGTRLTVL.

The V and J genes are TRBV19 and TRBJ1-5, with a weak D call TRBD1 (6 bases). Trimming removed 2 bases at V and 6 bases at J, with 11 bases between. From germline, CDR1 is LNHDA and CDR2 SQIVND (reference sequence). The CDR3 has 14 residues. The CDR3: CASSIQGIGQPQHF. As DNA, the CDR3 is TGTGCCAGTAGTATACAGGGGATTGGTCAGCCCCAGCATTTT. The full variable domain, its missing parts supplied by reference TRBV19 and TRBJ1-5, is DGGITQSPKYLFRKEGQNVTLSCEQNLNHDAMYWYRQDPGQGLRLIYYSQIVNDFQKGDIAEGYSVSREKKESFPLTVTSAQKNPTAFYLCASSIQGIGQPQHFGDGTRLSIL.

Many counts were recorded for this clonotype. The CDR3 spells CASSWTGINQPQHF. In DNA form, the CDR3 reads TGTGCCAGCAGCTGGACAGGGATCAATCAGCCCCAGCATTTT. V gene TRBV6-2 or TRBV6-3 combines with J gene TRBJ1-5; 8 nucleotides line up with TRBD1. The CDR3 has 14 amino acids. Trimming at V came to 6 bases and at J to 3 bases, leaving 4 bases not matched to a gene. CDR1 is MNHEY, CDR2 SVGEGT, per germline.